The table lists the clone carrying this TCR beta chain with a count of one. Its antigen is not known. The identical CDR3 is also encoded by other nucleotide sequences in the sample. Germline CDR1 is MNHEY and CDR2 is SMNVEV (reference sequence). The CDR3 is made up of 14 amino acids. V was shortened by 2 bases and J by 4 bases, with 8 bases between the two germline ends. Study donors comprised healthy, HIV-negative adults devoid of recent acute infection or vaccination. This sample was taken from a study of shared clonotypes between healthy human individuals. Study in general: The donors, two women and a few men, were aged 18 to 49.

Using immunoSEQ multiplex PCR, the repertoire was profiled, and TCRdb retains in-frame clones only, with some absent. The table records roughly 2.5 million clones, more than 80% of them present only once. Overall study results and limits: Unshared clonotypes carried lower generation probabilities than those common to all four donors. Naive subsets generally had larger estimated richness than memory subsets.

The chain has TRBV27 and TRBJ2-2, with D possibly being TRBD1 (6 bases). The TCR originated in a man between 18 and 35 years old in good health. Sample: naive CD4+ T cells sorted from blood. The subset was: CD45RA+ positively selected. CDR3 nucleotide sequence: TGTGCCAGCAGTTTACAAGGGGGCACCGGGGAGCTGTTTTTT. It is translated as CASSLQGGTGELFF.